This record concerns one TCR beta chain sequence. Its target is unknown. An end of the junction does not agree with germline; a read error may underlie this. The V gene's germline CDR1 is MDHEN and CDR2 SYDVKM. The CDR3 loop spans 12 amino acids. The data belong to a study of T cells in Graves' hyperthyroidism and ophthalmopathy. Criteria for exclusion of patients were uncontrolled infection, other autoimmune disease, pregnancy or lactation. Amplified TCR beta CDR3 regions derived from RNA transcripts. HTBI primers were used for first-round RT-PCR of the TCR CDR3. MiXCR, run by TCRdb on the multiplex PCR reads, gives a single entry per CDR3 protein. This sample has around 350,000 distinct CDR3 sequences, with about 15% found just once. Regarding the study as a whole: Before onset, by a median of about six months, the model predicted ophthalmopathy.

Specimen: blood. The receptor was isolated from a woman younger than 35 with Graves' hyperthyroidism that later progressed to Graves' ophthalmopathy. The rearrangement joins TRBV28 to TRBJ1-2; D call uncertain. This CDR3 is CATSIGIYGYTF. In nucleotides, the CDR3 is TGTGCCACCAGTATAGGGATCTATGGCTACACCTTC.